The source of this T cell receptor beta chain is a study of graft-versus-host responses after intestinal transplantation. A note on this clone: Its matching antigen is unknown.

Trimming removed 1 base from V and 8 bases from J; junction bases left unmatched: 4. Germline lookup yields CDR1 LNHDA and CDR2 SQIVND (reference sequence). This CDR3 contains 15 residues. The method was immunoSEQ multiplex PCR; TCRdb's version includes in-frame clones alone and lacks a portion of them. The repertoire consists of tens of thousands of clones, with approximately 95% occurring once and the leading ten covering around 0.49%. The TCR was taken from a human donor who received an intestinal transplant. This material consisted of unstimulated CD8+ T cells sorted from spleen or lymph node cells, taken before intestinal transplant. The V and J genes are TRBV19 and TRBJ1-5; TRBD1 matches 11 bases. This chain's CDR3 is CASSIVGGQGEPQHF. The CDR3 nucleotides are TGTGCCAGTAGTATAGTGGGGGGACAGGGGGAGCCCCAGCATTTT. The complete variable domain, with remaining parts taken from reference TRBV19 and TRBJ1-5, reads DGGITQSPKYLFRKEGQNVTLSCEQNLNHDAMYWYRQDPGQGLRLIYYSQIVNDFQKGDIAEGYSVSREKKESFPLTVTSAQKNPTAFYLCASSIVGGQGEPQHFGDGTRLSIL.